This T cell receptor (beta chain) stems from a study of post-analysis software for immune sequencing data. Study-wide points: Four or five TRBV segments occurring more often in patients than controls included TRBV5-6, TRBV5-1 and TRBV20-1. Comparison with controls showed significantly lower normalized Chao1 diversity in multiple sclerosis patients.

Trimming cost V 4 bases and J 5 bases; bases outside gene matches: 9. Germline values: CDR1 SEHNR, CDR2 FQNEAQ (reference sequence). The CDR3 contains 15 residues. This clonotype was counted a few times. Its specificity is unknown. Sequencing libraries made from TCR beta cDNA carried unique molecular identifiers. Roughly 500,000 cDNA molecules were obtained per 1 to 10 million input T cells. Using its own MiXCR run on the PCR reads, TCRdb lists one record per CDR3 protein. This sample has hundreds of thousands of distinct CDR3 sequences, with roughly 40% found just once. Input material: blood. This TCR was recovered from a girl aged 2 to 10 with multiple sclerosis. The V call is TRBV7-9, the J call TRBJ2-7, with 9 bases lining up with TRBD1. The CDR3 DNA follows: TGTGCCAGCAGCTCCCCCGGGACAGGGCTCCACGAGCAGTACTTC. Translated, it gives CASSSPGTGLHEQYF.